The rows below give T cell receptor beta chains drawn from one sample of a study of T-cell memory formation after mild COVID-19. Each CDR3 protein gets one entry after TCRdb re-called the 5' RACE reads with MiXCR. The table includes 300,000 or so distinct CDR3 sequences, more than 15% detected once. Sequencing was performed on PBMCs or a T cell subset sorted from them (not recorded which). These receptors all stem from a man aged 18 to 35 who had mild COVID-19 (a few samples of this study predate the infection). Cell type and time point are not known. Each CDR3 is given with its conserved first and last residue. The D gene is left open where the match is weak. Clone size is given for some rows only: seen once, a few or many times, or a class if the clone is expanded.

d_call clone_size j_call v_call cdr3_nt cdr3_aa
- - TRBJ1-5 TRBV7-8 TGTGCCAGCAGCTCCGTCGCCGGGCCCCAGCATTTT CASSSVAGPQHF
- few TRBJ1-1 TRBV4-3 TGCGCCAGCAGCCAAGAGGGGTTCGGCACAGCTTTCTTT CASSQEGFGTAFF
TRBD1 - TRBJ1-4 TRBV12-3/TRBV12-4 TGTGCCAGCAGTTTAGGGACAGGGGGAGAAAAACTGTTTTTT CASSLGTGGEKLFF
- - TRBJ1-4 TRBV11-2 TGTGCCAGCAGCTTCTCTACAGTGGGAGCTGAAAAACTGTTTTTT CASSFSTVGAEKLFF
TRBD1 many TRBJ2-5 TRBV18 TGTGCCAGCTCACCAGTGGAACAGGGGGCGCGAGAGACCCAGTACTTC CASSPVEQGARETQYF
- - TRBJ2-1 TRBV7-2 TGTGCCAGCAGCCTTCAGGACGGCTCCTACAATGAGCAGTTCTTC CASSLQDGSYNEQFF
TRBD1 - TRBJ2-3 TRBV18 TGTGCCAGCTCACCACCCGACAGGGGGTCCACAGATACGCAGTATTTT CASSPPDRGSTDTQYF
TRBD1 few TRBJ1-5 TRBV2 TGTGCCAGCCACAGGGGGCTTTTACAGCCCCAGCATTTT CASHRGLLQPQHF
- - TRBJ1-2 TRBV6-5 TGTGCCAGCAGTTACACAGGCGCTGGCTACACCTTC CASSYTGAGYTF
TRBD1 few TRBJ1-1 TRBV5-1 TGCGCCAGCAGCTGGGGGCCCGGGACAGTTACTGAAGCTTTCTTT CASSWGPGTVTEAFF
- - TRBJ2-1 TRBV4-3 TGCGCCAGCAGCCAAGATTTCACAGCGGCCTACAATGAGCAGTTCTTC CASSQDFTAAYNEQFF
- few TRBJ1-5 TRBV4-3 TGCGCCAGCAGCCAAGGATGGGGGAATCAGCCCCAGCATTTT CASSQGWGNQPQHF
- - TRBJ2-5 TRBV9 TGTGCCAGCAGCGTATGGGGGGGGGCAGAAGAGACCCAGTACTTC CASSVWGGAEETQYF
- - TRBJ1-2 TRBV6-5 TGTGCCAGCAGTTACGACAGATCCTATGGCTACACCTTC CASSYDRSYGYTF
TRBD1 - TRBJ2-3 TRBV6-6 TGTGCCAGCAGACCCGGGACAGGGGGCAGGGATACGCAGTATTTT CASRPGTGGRDTQYF
TRBD2 - TRBJ2-3 TRBV5-4 TGTGCCAGCAGCCCCGGACTAGCGGATCCTGATACGCAGTATTTT CASSPGLADPDTQYF
TRBD1 - TRBJ2-1 TRBV12-3/TRBV12-4 TGTGCCAGCAGGTCAGGGGGCGTTAGTCCCCAGTTCTTC CASRSGGVSPQFF
TRBD1 - TRBJ1-1 TRBV15 TGTGCCACCAGCAGAGATCAAGGGGGCCACTTCATGAACACTGAAGCTTTCTTT CATSRDQGGHFMNTEAFF
- - TRBJ2-2 TRBV9 TGTGCCAGCAGCCCCAGGGTCCGGGACACCGGGGAGCTGTTTTTT CASSPRVRDTGELFF
- - TRBJ2-7 TRBV6-6 TGTGCCAGCAGTTATGGTCCCGATTACGAGCAGTACTTC CASSYGPDYEQYF
- - TRBJ1-1 TRBV5-1 TGCGCCAGCGCAAGCCCCGGCACTGAAGCTTTCTTT CASASPGTEAFF
- - TRBJ2-7 TRBV20-1 TGCAGTGCTAGTAACGCTTACGAGCAGTACTTC CSASNAYEQYF
- - TRBJ1-5 TRBV6-6 TGTGCCAGCAGTTACTCGATCGCGGTCACTCAGCCCCAGCATTTT CASSYSIAVTQPQHF
TRBD2 - TRBJ2-5 TRBV20-1 TGCAGTGAGAGCGGGGGGACGGGGGAGACCCAGTACTTC CSESGGTGETQYF
- once TRBJ2-7 TRBV20-1 TGCAGTGCGAATAACGACAGATCCTACGAGCAGTACTTC CSANNDRSYEQYF
- - TRBJ2-3 TRBV4-1 TGCGCCAGCAGCCCCCATGGAACAGCATCGGATACGCAGTATTTT CASSPHGTASDTQYF
TRBD1 many TRBJ1-5 TRBV12-3/TRBV12-4 TGTGCCAGCAGTTTGGGTACAGGGGGCTGGGGTCAGCCCCAGCATTTT CASSLGTGGWGQPQHF
- few TRBJ1-2 TRBV6-5 TGTGCCAGCAGTTACTCCAGGACCAATAACTATGGCTACACCTTC CASSYSRTNNYGYTF
- - TRBJ1-1 TRBV5-1 TGCGCCAGCACCCGGGAGGGGACGATGAACACTGAAGCTTTCTTT CASTREGTMNTEAFF
TRBD1 - TRBJ2-2 TRBV28 TGTGCCAGCAGAGCACAGGGGATCACCGGGGAGCTGTTTTTT CASRAQGITGELFF
- many TRBJ1-3 TRBV4-2 TGTGCCAGCAGCCAAGATCTCAGACAGGTCTCTGGAAACACCATATATTTT CASSQDLRQVSGNTIYF
- - TRBJ2-4 TRBV6-5 TGTGCCAGCAGTTACTCGCCGCACGGGACAGCCAAAAACATTCAGTACTTC CASSYSPHGTAKNIQYF
TRBD1 few TRBJ1-2 TRBV7-2 TGTGCCAGCAGCCCTAGTGGCCCCATCGGACAGGGGAATAATGGCTACACCTTC CASSPSGPIGQGNNGYTF
TRBD1 few TRBJ1-2 TRBV12-3/TRBV12-4 TGTGCCAGCAGTACAGGACAGGCCCGGGGGTATGGCTACACCTTC CASSTGQARGYGYTF
- - TRBJ2-7 TRBV9 TGTGCCAGCAGCGTAGCCGAGGGTATCACCCACGAGCAGTACTTC CASSVAEGITHEQYF
TRBD1 few TRBJ1-1 TRBV5-1 TGCGCCAGCAGCAAGGGACAGGGGGGCACTGAAGCTTTCTTT CASSKGQGGTEAFF
- - TRBJ1-2 TRBV19 TGTGCCAGTAGTCCCCGGACGACCGCCTATGGCTACACCTTC CASSPRTTAYGYTF
- few TRBJ2-3 TRBV12-5 TGTGCTAGTGGCTCCAACCGGGACGATAGACAGTATTTT CASGSNRDDRQYF
TRBD1 - TRBJ2-5 TRBV5-1 TGCGCCAGCAGCTTTTCGGACAGGGTGGAGACCCAGTACTTC CASSFSDRVETQYF
TRBD1 few TRBJ2-5 TRBV28 TGTGCCATCGAAGAGGGGGCAGGAGAGACCCAGTACTTC CAIEEGAGETQYF
- few TRBJ1-1 TRBV20-1 TGCAGTGCTAGAGATTCTATCGGGGCTACTGAAGCTTTCTTT CSARDSIGATEAFF
- - TRBJ2-7 TRBV4-1 TGCGCCAGCAGCCAAGATTTGGGGGGCAGGGCGAGGTACGAGCAGTACTTC CASSQDLGGRARYEQYF
TRBD2 few TRBJ2-2 TRBV4-3 TGCGCCAGCAGCCAAGAACTAGCGGCACTCACCGGGGAGCTGTTTTTT CASSQELAALTGELFF
TRBD2 - TRBJ2-2 TRBV7-6 TGTGCCAGCAGCTTCGGACTAGCGGGGGGGCGGGGCCCCGGGGAGCTGTTTTTT CASSFGLAGGRGPGELFF
TRBD1 few TRBJ1-2 TRBV20-1 TGCAGTGCTAGAGACCCACAGGGGACGCGGGGCTACACCTTC CSARDPQGTRGYTF
- - TRBJ2-3 TRBV5-4 TGTGCCAGCAGCTTAGGCCTAGCGTCAACTAGCACAGATACGCAGTATTTT CASSLGLASTSTDTQYF
- - TRBJ1-1 TRBV12-3/TRBV12-4 TGTGCCAGCAGCTCGGACAGCCTTGAAGCTTTCTTT CASSSDSLEAFF
- few TRBJ2-7 TRBV7-6 TGTGCCAGCAGCTTAGGCCGCGAGAGGGGGTACGAGCAGTACTTC CASSLGRERGYEQYF
TRBD1 many TRBJ2-2 TRBV12-3/TRBV12-4 TGTGCCAGCAGTCGTCCGGGACAGGGGATCGGGGAGCTGTTTTTT CASSRPGQGIGELFF
- many TRBJ2-1 TRBV5-1 TGCGCCAGCAGCTTTGGGCGGGGCCGCTCCTACAATGAGCAGTTCTTC CASSFGRGRSYNEQFF
- few TRBJ1-1 TRBV11-3 TGTGCCAGCAGCTTAGAGAAACCCACTGAAGCTTTCTTT CASSLEKPTEAFF
- many TRBJ2-7 TRBV6-5 TGTGCCAGCAGCCTGAACGGCGGATCCTACGAGCAGTACTTC CASSLNGGSYEQYF